This T cell receptor beta chain is from a study of T cell responses to AZD1222 COVID-19 vaccine. Overall study findings and caveats: Most donors were white British and more were female, and clonal diversity was possibly underestimated. Unmutated regions of variants are reportedly targeted by nearly half of spike-specific TCRs.

A note on this clone: The antigen is undetermined.

Clones were read by immunoSEQ multiplex PCR, and TCRdb kept only the in-frame ones, dropping some. Among about 100,000 clones listed, about 88% were seen once. Sequencing was performed on peripheral blood, taken on day 0 of AZD1222 vaccination. The source of this sequence is an adult in good health.

The CDR3 DNA reads as TGTGCCAGCAGCTCCCCGACAGGGCGCTCCTACGAGCAGTACTTC. This gives the protein CASSSPTGRSYEQYF. V is TRBV5-4 and J is TRBJ2-7, with TRBD1 matching over 7 bases. The CDR3 is 15 residues long. Germline assignment: CDR1 SGHNT and CDR2 YYREEE (reference sequence). With 3 bases clipped from V and 0 bases from J, the junction kept 6 bases outside the gene matches.